This record concerns one T cell receptor (beta chain) sequence. The antigen remains undetermined. Clones were sequenced by immunoSEQ multiplex PCR, and TCRdb holds only the in-frame ones, with some missing. The data contain roughly 180,000 clones, around 86% of them singletons. Separate from the roughly 720-subject first cohort was the approximately 110-subject validation cohort, to which the donors belonged. This specimen belongs to a study of cytomegalovirus exposure and HLA in healthy donors. General study findings and limits: Most observed TCR sequences were rare, whereas some public TCRs were detected in many donors. The authors listed 150 or so TCR beta chains as cytomegalovirus-associated.

The CDR3 totals 12 residues. The ends were cut back, 1 base at V and 13 bases at J, with 11 bases in the middle. The V gene's germline CDR1 is SGHTA and CDR2 FQGNSA. The V and J genes are TRBV7-2 and TRBJ2-4, with D hard to call. The sequence came from a man aged 30-40 years in good health and CMV-seropositive. The material sequenced was PBMCs. DNA of the CDR3: TGTGCCAGCAGCTTAGACCGGACCGGCCAGTACTTC. Amino acids: CASSLDRTGQYF.